The present TCR beta chain was sequenced within a study of T cell repertoires in cytomegalovirus infection. The CDR3 is 13 residues long. Germline CDR1 MNHNY, CDR2 SVGAGI (reference sequence). The ends were cut back, 6 bases at V and 5 bases at J, with 14 bases in the middle. Concerning this clonotype: Its cognate antigen is unknown.

In TCRdb, the reads were re-called with MiXCR into one record per CDR3 protein. The table shows about 700,000 distinct CDR3 sequences, with roughly 33% occurring only once. This TCR derives from a human donor in good health (CMV status not recorded). Some clones in this sample may be carry-over from other donors' samples. Here the sequenced sample was cultured PBMCs, taken from culture after CMV antigen stimulation. The chain carries TRBV6-6 and TRBJ2-7, with D tentatively TRBD1 (6 bases). The CDR3 nucleotides are TGTGCCAGCAGGGGGGCCATCCCCCACGAGCAGTACTTC. Translation gives CASRGAIPHEQYF.